The T cell receptor (beta chain) described here comes from a study of tumor and adjacent non-tumor tissue in lung cancer. Study details: Aged 31 to 76 years, patients included roughly ten men and 4 to 6 women with stage I to III disease.

Turning to this clonotype: Its matching antigen is unknown.

No cell sorting was done before RNA was extracted from the tissue. The normal lung tissue was taken more than 3 cm from the tumor edge. The library came from three nested PCR rounds adapted from ARM-PCR protocols. TCRdb re-analysed the multiplex PCR reads in MiXCR, keeping a single row per CDR3 protein. The sample holds 75,000 to 95,000 distinct CDR3 sequences, more than 65% seen once. Study observations and caveats: Top 100 clones took a larger repertoire share in normal lung.

This receptor was identified in a woman aged 45-59 years with non-small cell lung cancer. The sequenced sample consisted of distant non-tumor lung tissue.

CDR3 loop: CVGSSEAGQGMNEQFF. CDR3 DNA sequence: TGTGTCGGCAGCTCAGAGGCGGGACAGGGTATGAATGAGCAGTTCTTC. The genes are TRBV11-2 and TRBJ2-1; 9 positions agree with TRBD1. Germline CDR1 and CDR2: SGHAT and FQNNGV. This CDR3 contains 16 residues.